This TCR beta chain is from a study of CD8 T cells in ankylosing spondylitis. Study-wide findings and caveats: As for the disease-linked clones, they showed a CD8+ phenotype and occurred at relatively low frequencies in peripheral blood.

The length of the CDR3 is 15 residues. CDR1 MNHNS and CDR2 SASEGT come from the germline V gene. V was clipped by 6 bases and J by 2 bases; unmatched bases: 6. This clonotype appeared many times. Its antigen is unknown. Making the TCR beta libraries involved quantitative 5'-RACE with molecular barcodes. TCRdb fed the 5' RACE reads into MiXCR, producing one record per CDR3 protein. The sample holds 240,000 or so distinct CDR3 sequences, about 10% seen once. The sequenced sample consisted of blood, either unsorted or a sorted T cell fraction (not recorded which). The clonotype comes from a male donor with ankylosing spondylitis or in good health (not recorded which). This chain links TRBV6-1 with TRBJ2-2, with TRBD1 matching over 7 bases. The CDR3 protein is CASRTGTENTGELFF. DNA of the CDR3: TGTGCCAGCAGAACCGGGACAGAAAACACCGGGGAGCTGTTTTTT.